This T cell receptor (beta chain) was identified in a study of blood T cell repertoires in COVID-19. Study-level background: Sites in the United States, Italy and Spain provided acute and convalescent COVID-19 samples. T cells, B-cell-depleted T cells, or PBMCs provided the cDNA or gDNA that served as material.

This clone was counted between two and nine times. Germline lookup yields CDR1 ENHRY and CDR2 SYGVKD. This CDR3 region has 11 residues. The ends were cut back, 10 bases at V and 8 bases at J, with 14 bases in the middle. In the original workflow: Nucleated cell counts were estimated from reference gene primer amplification. Profiling relied on immunoSEQ multiplex PCR, and the TCRdb table lists in-frame clones only, not all of them. V and J calls and clone size come straight from that table; D and trimming were deduced from the DNA. The sample records over 80,000 clones, approximately 82% being singletons.

The origin of this receptor is a woman in her fifties or sixties with acute or convalescent COVID-19. The sample comprised peripheral blood. The rearrangement uses TRBV10-3 and TRBJ1-1; D call uncertain. In DNA, the CDR3 is TGTGCCACGTCAGTTCCCGGGGAAGCTTTCTTT. It translates to CATSVPGEAFF.